Each of the 6 T cell receptor beta chains below was sequenced from the same sample in a study of a mutant IDH1 vaccine in newly diagnosed glioma (dated by TCRdb to about 2021). Libraries were made using the immunoSEQ multiplex PCR assay. TCRdb holds this immuneACCESS table with in-frame rearrangements only. Some clones are missing; in checked studies, unresolved V genes explain under half, and the rest has no known cause. Present in this sample are around 39,000 clones, 65% to 85% of which were seen just once. The ten largest account for approximately 2.5% of the sample. Antigens for these TCRs are unknown. The sample's time point label is to be understood as: week 23, last vaccination. Every vaccine dose consisted of 300 ug of a 20-mer mutant IDH1 peptide in Montanide, administered subcutaneously together with topical imiquimod. The material sequenced was PBMCs, taken from a glioma patient whose treatment included an IDH1 peptide vaccine. These receptors all stem from a woman aged 18-30 years with glioma. Some clones in this sample may be carry-over from other donors' samples.

The chain uses TRBV5-8 and TRBJ1-6; 10 positions match TRBD1. The germline gives CDR1 SGHTS, CDR2 YDEGEE. Trimming removed 3 bases from V and 12 bases from J; junction bases left unmatched: 6. The CDR3 sequence is 14 residues long. The CDR3 nucleotides are TGTGCCAGCAGCTCTCACAGGGACAGGGGACCCCTCCACTTT. Its protein is CASSSHRDRGPLHF. Full variable domain (outside the CDR3, taken from reference TRBV5-8 and TRBJ1-6): EAGVTQSPTHLIKTRGQQATLRCSPISGHTSVYWYQQALGLGLQFLLWYDEGEERNRGNFPPRFSGRQFPNYSSELNVNALELEDSALYLCASSSHRDRGPLHFGNGTRLTVT.

V gene TRBV13 combines with J gene TRBJ2-2; 10 positions match TRBD1. This CDR3 has 16 residues. CDR1 PRHDT and CDR2 FYEKMQ come from the germline V gene (reference sequence). J gave up 5 bases and V 5 bases, and 8 bases lay outside the gene matches. Written as DNA, the CDR3 is TGTGCCAGCAGCACCCGGACAGGGGGGGTAACCGGGGAGCTGTTTTTT. Protein product: CASSTRTGGVTGELFF.

V is TRBV28 and J is TRBJ1-5, with TRBD1 as a possible D gene (6 bases). CDR3 length: 15 residues. Germline CDR1 MDHEN, CDR2 SYDVKM. V was cut by 2 bases and J by 2 bases, with 10 bases left in between. CDR3 nucleotides: TGTGCCAGCAGTTTAGCGGGGGCCGGCAATCAGCCCCAGCATTTT. Translated: CASSLAGAGNQPQHF.

The V gene is TRBV7-9, the J gene TRBJ2-7; unclear D gene. Germline assignment: CDR1 SEHNR and CDR2 FQNEAQ (reference sequence). There are 12 residues in the CDR3. V lost 5 bases, J lost 0 bases, and 5 bases lay in between. The CDR3 reads CASSPGSYEQYF. The CDR3 DNA reads as TGTGCCAGCAGCCCGGGCTCCTACGAGCAGTACTTC.

The V and J genes are TRBV5-1 and TRBJ2-4; TRBD2 agrees at 7 bases. This CDR3 region has 16 residues. Germline V gene lookup returns CDR1 SGHRS and CDR2 YFSETQ. Unmatched junction bases numbered 6, after V lost 3 bases and J lost 0 bases. CDR3 DNA sequence: TGCGCCAGCAGCTACCTGGGGGGGGAAGCCAAAAACATTCAGTACTTC. It codes for CASSYLGGEAKNIQYF.

This chain joins TRBV15 and TRBJ2-1, with TRBD2 matching 10 bases. CDR1 is LNHNV, CDR2 YYDKDF, per germline (reference sequence). This CDR3 is built from 17 residues. The V segment lost 0 bases and the J segment 2 bases; nucleotides outside the gene matches: 4. DNA for the CDR3: TGTGCCACCAGCAGAGATCTAAGCGGGAGGGCCTACAATGAGCAGTTCTTC. Amino acid sequence: CATSRDLSGRAYNEQFF.